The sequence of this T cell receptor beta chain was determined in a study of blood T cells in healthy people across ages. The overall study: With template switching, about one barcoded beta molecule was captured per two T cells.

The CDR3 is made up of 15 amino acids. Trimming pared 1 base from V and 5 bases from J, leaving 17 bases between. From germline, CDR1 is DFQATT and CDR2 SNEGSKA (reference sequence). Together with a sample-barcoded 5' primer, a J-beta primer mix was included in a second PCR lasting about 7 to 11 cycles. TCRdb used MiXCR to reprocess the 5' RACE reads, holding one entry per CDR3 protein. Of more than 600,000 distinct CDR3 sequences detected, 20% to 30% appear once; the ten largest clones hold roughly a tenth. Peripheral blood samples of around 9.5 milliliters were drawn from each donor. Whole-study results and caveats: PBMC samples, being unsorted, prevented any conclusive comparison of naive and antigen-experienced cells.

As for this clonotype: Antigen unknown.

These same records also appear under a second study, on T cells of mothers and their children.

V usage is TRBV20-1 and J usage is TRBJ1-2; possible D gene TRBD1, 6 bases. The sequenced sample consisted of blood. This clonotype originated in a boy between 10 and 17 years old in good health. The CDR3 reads CSARVVAGVGYGYTF. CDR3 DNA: TGCAGTGCTAGAGTTGTTGCAGGGGTCGGGTATGGCTACACCTTC.